The rows below give T cell receptor beta chains drawn from one sample of a study of shared clonotypes between healthy human individuals. The repertoire was sequenced with immunoSEQ multiplex PCR; TCRdb's copy has only in-frame clones and lacks some. Among approximately 980,000 clones listed, around 80% were seen once. Sequenced: memory CD4+ T cells sorted from blood. The source is a man younger than 30 in good health. Both conserved end residues are part of each CDR3. A D gene is named only where the DNA matches it firmly. Rows may omit the clone size; those that give it use once, few, many or a size class.

D: NA
size: NA
V: TRBV4-2
J: TRBJ2-3
CDR3: CASSQEGSRGATDTQYF

D: NA
size: NA
V: TRBV5-1
J: TRBJ1-4
CDR3: CASHGDTTNEKLFF

D: NA
size: once
V: TRBV6-6
J: TRBJ1-5
CDR3: CAGSTGLNQPQHF

D: NA
size: NA
V: TRBV7-2
J: TRBJ1-1
CDR3: CASSPGSGSTRTEAFF

D: NA
size: NA
V: TRBV7-2
J: TRBJ2-5
CDR3: CASSLGQTRSETQYF

D: TRBD1
size: NA
V: TRBV6-4
J: TRBJ2-7
CDR3: CASSGLLTGTGTYEQYF

D: TRBD2
size: NA
V: TRBV5-6
J: TRBJ2-1
CDR3: CASSSKSGGFYNEQFF

D: TRBD2
size: NA
V: TRBV5-4
J: TRBJ2-5
CDR3: CASSLPGLAGETQYF

D: NA
size: NA
V: TRBV11-2
J: TRBJ2-5
CDR3: CASSLGQTSQETQYF

D: NA
size: NA
V: TRBV27
J: TRBJ1-6
CDR3: CASSFLVKDSPLHF

D: TRBD1
size: NA
V: TRBV5-1
J: TRBJ1-3
CDR3: CASSVTGAGNTIYF

D: TRBD1
size: NA
V: TRBV7-2
J: TRBJ1-1
CDR3: CASSWAGGGTEAFF

D: NA
size: NA
V: TRBV30
J: TRBJ2-1
CDR3: CASSRAGEQFF

D: NA
size: NA
V: TRBV7-8
J: TRBJ1-1
CDR3: CASSSNKNTEAFF

D: TRBD1
size: once
V: TRBV18
J: TRBJ1-2
CDR3: CASSRDSTNYGYTF

D: TRBD2
size: NA
V: TRBV18
J: TRBJ2-7
CDR3: CASSPRLAGADEQYF

D: NA
size: few
V: TRBV5-1
J: TRBJ2-7
CDR3: CASSLNKLPGLSFTYEQYF

D: NA
size: NA
V: TRBV27
J: TRBJ2-7
CDR3: CASPTAPGGRSYEQYF

D: NA
size: NA
V: TRBV4-1
J: TRBJ1-5
CDR3: CASSEATGYSNQPQHF

D: NA
size: NA
V: TRBV10-2
J: NA
CDR3: CASSEWIQGIEQYF

D: TRBD1
size: NA
V: TRBV18
J: TRBJ2-7
CDR3: CASSPWTGGAGEQYF

D: TRBD2
size: NA
V: TRBV14
J: TRBJ2-1
CDR3: CASSILTSGGYNEQFF

D: NA
size: NA
V: TRBV5-1
J: TRBJ2-1
CDR3: CASSLDGREAAEQFF

D: NA
size: NA
V: TRBV29-1
J: TRBJ1-1
CDR3: CSAQLLNTEAFF

D: NA
size: NA
V: TRBV28
J: TRBJ1-4
CDR3: CASSLAGLSTNEKLFF